This entry describes one T cell receptor (beta chain). As yet, its antigen is unknown. TCRdb processed the 5' RACE reads anew with MiXCR; each CDR3 protein has one entry. Seen here are approximately 490,000 distinct CDR3 sequences, around 21% observed once, and the top ten hold roughly an eighth. The data were taken from a study of T-cell memory formation after mild COVID-19. V lost 5 bases, J lost 8 bases, and 2 bases stayed unmatched. CDR1 is DFQATT, CDR2 SNEGSKA, per germline (reference sequence). The CDR3 has 11 amino acids. Findings and limits, study-wide: Contracting CD4+ clones lay largely in CM and EM, with CD8+ ones residing in EMRA.

The V gene is TRBV20-1, the J gene TRBJ2-1, with 8 bases identical to TRBD2. The receptor was derived from an adult woman who had mild COVID-19 (a few samples of this study predate the infection). Cell type and time point are not known. The sample comprised PBMCs or a T cell subset sorted from them (not recorded which). The CDR3 nucleotides read TGCAGTGCTGCGGGGGGCCATGAGCAGTTCTTC. Its translation: CSAAGGHEQFF.